The entry below gives a single TCR beta chain sequence along with its context. Its antigen is currently unknown. The data derive from a study of cytomegalovirus exposure and HLA in healthy donors. The V and J ends lost 5 bases and 10 bases respectively, with 11 bases between them. CDR3 length equals 11 residues. CDR1 SNHLY and CDR2 FYNNEI come from the germline V gene. The PCR made use of 60 Vbeta and 13 Jbeta primers. The repertoire was sequenced with immunoSEQ multiplex PCR; TCRdb's copy has only in-frame clones and lacks some. The sample contains over 95,000 clones, roughly three quarters of which appear only once. Points from the study as a whole: TCR beta V- and J-gene trimming, according to a later analysis, was linked to a missense DCLRE1C variant.

The rearrangement joins TRBV2 to TRBJ1-1, with D unresolved. What was sequenced was PBMCs. The clonotype originates from a woman in her forties in good health and CMV-seropositive. CDR3 nucleotide sequence: TGTGCCAGCAGTCTGCGGTTAGTAGCTTTCTTT. Its protein is CASSLRLVAFF.